A single sample gave rise to the 8 T cell receptor beta chains below, sequenced in a study of blood T cell repertoires in COVID-19. The table came from immunoSEQ multiplex PCR; TCRdb's copy has only in-frame clones and leaves some out. The top ten hold roughly a tenth of the sample, which has about 330,000 clones, 87% seen once. Sequencing input: peripheral blood. Every receptor here comes from a man aged 25 to 40 with COVID-19, enrolled during active disease.

The chain has TRBV28 and TRBJ2-7, with TRBD2 matching over 10 bases. This CDR3 has 15 amino acids. Looked up from germline, CDR1 is MDHEN and CDR2 is SYDVKM. The V segment lost 3 bases and the J segment 6 bases; nucleotides outside the gene matches: 8. CDR3: CASSFPLAGVSEQYF. The CDR3 nucleotides read TGTGCCAGCAGTTTCCCTCTAGCGGGAGTCTCCGAGCAGTACTTC.

V usage is TRBV7-2 and J usage is TRBJ1-1; D is perhaps TRBD1 (6 bases). Germline CDR1 SGHTA, CDR2 FQGNSA. Trimming removed 5 bases at V and 0 bases at J, with 16 bases between. The CDR3 contains 16 residues. For the CDR3, the DNA is TGTGCCAGCAGCGGCCCCTACCCAGGGGTGAACACTGAAGCTTTCTTT. This codes for CASSGPYPGVNTEAFF.

This chain joins TRBV29-1 and TRBJ1-2, with 7 bases that match TRBD1. CDR1 and CDR2 (germline): SQVTM, ANQGSEA. V lost 2 bases and J lost 7; bases outside the gene matches: 7. The CDR3 spans 13 residues. This CDR3 reads CSVENDRVGGYTF. CDR3 DNA: TGCAGCGTTGAAAATGACAGGGTTGGTGGCTACACCTTC.

The chain joins TRBV6-5 to TRBJ2-1, with 11 bases aligning to TRBD2. In germline, CDR1 is MNHEY, CDR2 SVGAGI. V was pared by 4 bases and J by 8 bases, with 7 bases of the junction left unmatched. The CDR3 runs 15 residues. The CDR3 DNA sequence: TGTGCCAGCAGTTCTAGCGGGGGGATTCGAGATGAGCAGTTCTTC. This gives the protein CASSSSGGIRDEQFF.

This clone was observed a few times. This chain uses TRBV2 with TRBJ1-1; D not certain. Trimming left V 3 bases short and J 1 base short, with 12 bases between. The CDR3 runs to 15 residues. The germline V gene has CDR1 SNHLY and CDR2 FYNNEI. CDR3 sequence reads: CASSETDFRNTEAFF. As DNA, the CDR3 is TGTGCCAGCAGTGAGACCGACTTTAGGAACACTGAAGCTTTCTTT.

This clone was observed a few times. The chain combines TRBV30 with TRBJ1-6; a possible D gene is TRBD1 (5 bases). Trimming left V 3 bases short and J 9 bases short, with 12 bases between. CDR1 is GTSNPN, CDR2 SVGIG, per germline (reference sequence). This CDR3 comprises 13 residues. The CDR3: CAWRPQVFSPLHF. The CDR3 DNA sequence: TGTGCCTGGAGACCACAGGTCTTTTCACCCCTCCACTTT.

This chain joins TRBV3-1 (or the pseudogene TRBV3-2) and TRBJ2-7; TRBD2 might be the D (5 bases). With 10 bases removed from V and 2 bases from J, the gap between germline ends came to 24 bases. The CDR3 extends over 16 amino acids. Per the germline V gene, CDR1 is LGHDT and CDR2 is YNNKEL (reference sequence). The CDR3 DNA is TGTGCCATCCAGCCAAGGGTTCGTGGGAGCCCCTACGAGCAGTACTTC. This codes for CAIQPRVRGSPYEQYF.

The rearrangement uses TRBV6-5 and TRBJ1-2, with 7 bases aligning to TRBD1. The ends lost 7 bases at V and 3 bases at J; junction bases unmatched: 8. CDR1 and CDR2 (germline): MNHEY, SVGAGI. The CDR3 is 14 amino acids. In nucleotides, the CDR3 is TGTGCCAGCACCCAAGCCGGGACAGACTATGGCTACACCTTC. As protein: CASTQAGTDYGYTF.